This paragraph reports one TCR beta chain. This specimen belongs to a study of blood T cell repertoires in COVID-19. Per the study methods: Amplification of reference gene primers provided the estimated nucleated cell counts. Generated by immunoSEQ multiplex PCR, the TCRdb table keeps only in-frame clones and is missing some. Clone size and the V and J calls come from that table; the DNA yielded D and trimming. The sample yields about 180,000 clones, 87% seen once. V lost 5 bases and J lost 0; bases outside the gene matches: 3. The CDR3 has 14 amino acids. The germline CDR1 and CDR2 sequences are SNHLY and FYNNEI.

This rearrangement joins TRBV2 to TRBJ1-2; 7 bases map to TRBD1. Material: peripheral blood. This TCR came from a woman aged 45-65 years with acute or convalescent COVID-19. The CDR3 DNA sequence: TGTGCCAGCAGTAGACAGGGACCTAACTATGGCTACACCTTC. Encoded protein: CASSRQGPNYGYTF.